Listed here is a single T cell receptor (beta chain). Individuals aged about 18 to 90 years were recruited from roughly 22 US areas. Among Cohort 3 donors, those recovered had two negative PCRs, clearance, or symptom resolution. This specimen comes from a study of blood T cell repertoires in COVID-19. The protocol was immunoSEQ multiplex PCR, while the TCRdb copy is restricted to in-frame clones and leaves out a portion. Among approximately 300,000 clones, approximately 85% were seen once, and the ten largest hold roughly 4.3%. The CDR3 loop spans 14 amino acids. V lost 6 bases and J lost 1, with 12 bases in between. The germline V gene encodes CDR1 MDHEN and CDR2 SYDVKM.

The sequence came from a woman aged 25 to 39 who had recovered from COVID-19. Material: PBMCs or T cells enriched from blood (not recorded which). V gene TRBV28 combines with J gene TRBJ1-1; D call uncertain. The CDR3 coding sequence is TGTGCCAGCAGCTACCACTCGGGGAACACTGAAGCTTTCTTT. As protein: CASSYHSGNTEAFF.